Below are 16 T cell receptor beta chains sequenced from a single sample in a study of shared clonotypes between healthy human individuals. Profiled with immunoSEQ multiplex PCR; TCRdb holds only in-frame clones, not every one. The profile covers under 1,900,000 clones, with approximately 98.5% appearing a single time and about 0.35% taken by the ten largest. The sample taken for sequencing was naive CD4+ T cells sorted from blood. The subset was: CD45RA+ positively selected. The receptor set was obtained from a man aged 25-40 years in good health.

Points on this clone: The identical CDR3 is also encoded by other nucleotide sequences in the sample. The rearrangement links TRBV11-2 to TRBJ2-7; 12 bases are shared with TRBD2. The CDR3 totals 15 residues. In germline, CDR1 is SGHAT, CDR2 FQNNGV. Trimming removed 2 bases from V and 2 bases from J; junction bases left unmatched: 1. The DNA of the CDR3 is TGTGCCAGCAGCTTAAGACTAGCGGGGGCCTACGAGCAGTACTTC. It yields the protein CASSLRLAGAYEQYF.

This chain's CDR3 is CASSNRENTEAFF. CDR3 DNA: TGTGCCAGCAGCAATCGTGAGAACACTGAAGCTTTCTTT. This chain links TRBV21-1 with TRBJ1-1. TRBV21-1 is given as a pseudogene. The CDR3 is made up of 13 amino acids.

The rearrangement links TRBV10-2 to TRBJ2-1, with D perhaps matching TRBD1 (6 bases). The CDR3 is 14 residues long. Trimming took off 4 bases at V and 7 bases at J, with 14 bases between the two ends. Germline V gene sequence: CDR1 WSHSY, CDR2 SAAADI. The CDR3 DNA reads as TGCGCCAGCAGTGGGGACACTTACTTGAATGAGCAGTTCTTC. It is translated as CASSGDTYLNEQFF.

CDR3 loop: CASSGRTGNQPQHF. The CDR3 DNA reads TGTGCCAGCAGTGGTAGGACAGGCAATCAGCCCCAGCATTTT. The rearrangement joins TRBV2 to TRBJ1-5; weak D call: TRBD1 (6 bases). V gave up 4 bases and J gave up 2 bases, with 9 bases separating them. Germline CDR1 is SNHLY and CDR2 is FYNNEI. The CDR3 sequence is 14 residues long.

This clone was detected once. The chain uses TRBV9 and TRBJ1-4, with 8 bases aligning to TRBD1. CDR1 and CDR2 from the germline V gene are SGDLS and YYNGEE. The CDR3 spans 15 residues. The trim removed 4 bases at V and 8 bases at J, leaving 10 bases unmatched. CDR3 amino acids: CASSTTGGDREKLFF. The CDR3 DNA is TGTGCCAGCAGCACAACAGGGGGTGATCGGGAAAAACTGTTTTTT.

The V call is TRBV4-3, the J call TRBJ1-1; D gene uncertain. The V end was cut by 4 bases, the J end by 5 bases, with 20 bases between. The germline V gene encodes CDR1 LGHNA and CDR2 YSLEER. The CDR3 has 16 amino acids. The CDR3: CASSPNMGIGITEAFF. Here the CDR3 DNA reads TGCGCCAGCAGCCCGAACATGGGAATTGGGATTACTGAAGCTTTCTTT.

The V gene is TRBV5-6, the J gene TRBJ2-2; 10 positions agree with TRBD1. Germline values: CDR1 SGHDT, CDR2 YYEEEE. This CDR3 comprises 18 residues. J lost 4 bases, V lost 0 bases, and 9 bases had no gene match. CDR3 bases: TGTGCCAGCAGCTTGGTTCTCCCGGACAGGGGGTTCACCGGGGAGCTGTTTTTT. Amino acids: CASSLVLPDRGFTGELFF.

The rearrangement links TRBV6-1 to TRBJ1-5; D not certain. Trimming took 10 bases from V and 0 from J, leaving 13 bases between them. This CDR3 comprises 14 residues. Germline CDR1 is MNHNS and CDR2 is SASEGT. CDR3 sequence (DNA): TGTGCCACCACCTCCTTTCTTAGCAATCAGCCCCAGCATTTT. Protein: CATTSFLSNQPQHF.

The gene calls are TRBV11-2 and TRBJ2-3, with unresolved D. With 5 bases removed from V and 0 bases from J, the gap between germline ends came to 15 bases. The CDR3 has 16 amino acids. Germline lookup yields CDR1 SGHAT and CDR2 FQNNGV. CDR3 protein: CASSARIPASTDTQYF. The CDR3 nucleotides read TGTGCCAGCAGCGCCAGGATCCCGGCTAGCACAGATACGCAGTATTTT. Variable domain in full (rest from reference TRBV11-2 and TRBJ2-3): EAGVAQSPRYKIIEKRQSVAFWCNPISGHATLYWYQQILGQGPKLLIQFQNNGVVDDSQLPKDRFSAERLKGVDSTLKIQPAKLEDSAVYLCASSARIPASTDTQYFGPGTRLTVL.

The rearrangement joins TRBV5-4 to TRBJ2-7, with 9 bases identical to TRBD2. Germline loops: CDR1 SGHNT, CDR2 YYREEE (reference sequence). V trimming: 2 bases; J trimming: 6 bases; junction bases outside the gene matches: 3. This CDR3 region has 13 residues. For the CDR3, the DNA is TGTGCCAGCAGCTTCGGGACTAGCCCCGAGCAGTACTTC. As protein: CASSFGTSPEQYF.

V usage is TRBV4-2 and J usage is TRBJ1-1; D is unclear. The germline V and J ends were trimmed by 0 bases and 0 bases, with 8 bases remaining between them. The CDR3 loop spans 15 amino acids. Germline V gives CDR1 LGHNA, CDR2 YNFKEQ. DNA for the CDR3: TGTGCCAGCAGCCAAGATAGGAACATGAACACTGAAGCTTTCTTT. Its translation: CASSQDRNMNTEAFF.

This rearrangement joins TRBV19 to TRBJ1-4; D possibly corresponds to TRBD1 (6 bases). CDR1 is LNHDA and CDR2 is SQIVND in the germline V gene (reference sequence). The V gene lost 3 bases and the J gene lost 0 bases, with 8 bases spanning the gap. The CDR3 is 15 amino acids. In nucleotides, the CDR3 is TGTGCCAGTAGTATCCCAGGGGCAACTAATGAAAAACTGTTTTTT. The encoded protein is CASSIPGATNEKLFF.

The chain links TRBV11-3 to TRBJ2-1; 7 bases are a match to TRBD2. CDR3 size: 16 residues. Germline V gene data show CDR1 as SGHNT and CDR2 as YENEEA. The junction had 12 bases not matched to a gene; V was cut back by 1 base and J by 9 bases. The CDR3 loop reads CASSLGLSGGRGEQFF. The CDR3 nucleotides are TGTGCCAGCAGCTTAGGACTCTCGGGAGGCCGCGGTGAGCAGTTCTTC. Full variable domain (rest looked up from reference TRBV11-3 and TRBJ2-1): EAGVVQSPRYKIIEKKQPVAFWCNPISGHNTLYWYLQNLGQGPELLIRYENEEAVDDSQLPKDRFSAERLKGVDSTLKIQPAELGDSAVYLCASSLGLSGGRGEQFFGPGTRLTVL.

The DNA of the CDR3 is TGTGCCAGTACTTCGACTCTGGGGGCATACGAGCAGTACTTC. It yields the protein CASTSTLGAYEQYF. The rearrangement uses TRBV19 and TRBJ2-7; perhaps TRBD1 as D (6 bases). Looked up from germline, CDR1 is LNHDA and CDR2 is SQIVND (reference sequence). The CDR3 spans 14 residues. The V end lost 7 bases, the J end lost 4 bases, and 17 bases lay between the germline ends.

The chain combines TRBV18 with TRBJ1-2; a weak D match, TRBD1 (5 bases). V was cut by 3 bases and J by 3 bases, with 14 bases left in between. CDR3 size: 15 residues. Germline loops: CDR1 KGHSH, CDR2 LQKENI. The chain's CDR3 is CASSPRTYPDYGYTF. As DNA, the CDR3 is TGTGCCAGCTCACCGAGGACATACCCCGACTATGGCTACACCTTC.

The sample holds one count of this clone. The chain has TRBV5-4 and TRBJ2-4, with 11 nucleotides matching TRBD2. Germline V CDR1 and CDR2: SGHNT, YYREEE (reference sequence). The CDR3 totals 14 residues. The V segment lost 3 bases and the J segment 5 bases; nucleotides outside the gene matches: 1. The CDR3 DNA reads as TGTGCCAGCAGCTGGGGACTAGCGGAAAACATTCAGTACTTC. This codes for CASSWGLAENIQYF. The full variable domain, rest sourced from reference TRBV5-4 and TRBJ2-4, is ETGVTQSPTHLIKTRGQQVTLRCSSQSGHNTVSWYQQALGQGPQFIFQYYREEENGRGNFPPRFSGLQFPNYSSELNVNALELDDSALYLCASSWGLAENIQYFGAGTRLSVL.